This is a list of T cell receptor beta chains from one sample in a study of response to subunit inactivated influenza vaccine. TCRdb reprocessed the RT-PCR reads via MiXCR and lists one record per CDR3 protein. The sample contains about 520,000 distinct CDR3 sequences, approximately 6.9% of which appear only once. The sequenced sample was PBMCs from blood, obtained less than 30 months after vaccination. Receptors originate from a man between 50 and 69 years old who received an inactivated influenza vaccine. Both conserved end residues are part of each CDR3.

CASSARLNSPLHF | TRBJ1-6 | TRBV2
CSAISGETQYF | TRBJ2-5 | TRBV20-1
CASSQEWTGNQPQHF | TRBJ1-5 | TRBV4-2
CSAAPGLNYNEQFF | TRBJ2-1 | TRBV20-1
CSASGSPYNEQFF | TRBJ2-1 | TRBV20-1
CASSISGTNTDTQYF | TRBJ2-3 | TRBV9
CASTKGESSGNTIYF | TRBJ1-3 | TRBV4-2
CASSLMRLGLAGPDSSTDTQYF | TRBJ2-3 | TRBV7-3
CSAGWRNTDTQYF | TRBJ2-3 | TRBV29-1
CATSDRSNEKLFF | TRBJ1-4 | TRBV7-9
CSARVSQRFYNEQFF | TRBJ2-1 | TRBV20-1
CASSPGTASYNEQFF | TRBJ2-1 | TRBV27
CASSAGLAGVGETQYF | TRBJ2-5 | TRBV3-1
CATSRDHGGGETQYF | TRBJ2-5 | TRBV15
CASSESGPKNIQYF | TRBJ2-4 | TRBV25-1
CASSYFTGTGAEKLFF | TRBJ1-4 | TRBV6-5
CSVDRAGNTEAFF | TRBJ1-1 | TRBV29-1
CASSEGTSGSSDTQYF | TRBJ2-3 | TRBV9
CASSPGMSNEKLFF | TRBJ1-4 | TRBV7-9
CSASALGTDTQYF | TRBJ2-3 | TRBV20-1
CASSIDGGSSYNEQFF | TRBJ2-1 | TRBV19
CSARDPASGSYEQYF | TRBJ2-7 | TRBV20-1
CASSLEVSGYTF | TRBJ1-2 | TRBV11-2
CASSLSLALDGTQYF | TRBJ2-3 | TRBV7-8
CASSKGQAPETQYF | TRBJ2-5 | TRBV28
CASSSGQRKMHEQYF | TRBJ2-7 | TRBV7-2
CASSPLRITGPRRTIYF | TRBJ1-3 | TRBV7-8
CSAVTGSSYNEQFF | TRBJ2-1 | TRBV29-1
CAISNRQGVDEKLFF | TRBJ1-4 | TRBV10-3
CASSTGALTQPQHF | TRBJ1-5 | TRBV19
CASSRWTASGNTIYF | TRBJ1-3 | TRBV3-1
CASSYRKGPSTDTQYF | TRBJ2-3 | TRBV11-2
CASSQRGLAGAKREQYF | TRBJ2-7 | TRBV3-1
CSASGRILADTQYF | TRBJ2-3 | TRBV20-1
CASRDRSGNTIYF | TRBJ1-3 | TRBV6-1
CASSEVGPYEQYF | TRBJ2-7 | TRBV6-1
CASRPSGGEQFF | TRBJ2-1 | TRBV6-2/TRBV6-3
CAISDKGSGANVLTF | TRBJ2-6 | TRBV10-3
CSSPGDTEAFF | TRBJ1-1 | TRBV29-1
CASRPTGLAGGPEQFF | TRBJ2-1 | TRBV12-3/TRBV12-4
CASSFSGRNEKLFF | TRBJ1-4 | TRBV11-2
CASMTDTQYF | TRBJ2-3 | TRBV2
CASSPDRGRFQKLFF | TRBJ1-4 | TRBV7-8
CASSIRDTQYF | TRBJ2-3 | TRBV12-3/TRBV12-4
CASSQDQRALLSAQYF | TRBJ2-5 | TRBV4-2
CSARGWLSRDEQFF | TRBJ2-1 | TRBV20-1
CASSTTPSGATYEQYF | TRBJ2-7 | TRBV5-6
CASSLEGERLGEQFF | TRBJ2-1 | TRBV7-6
CASSAGTVADNEKLFF | TRBJ1-4 | TRBV9
CATSRGEIRIGEQYF | TRBJ2-7 | TRBV15
CASSQEGFDRTGELFF | TRBJ2-2 | TRBV4-2
CASSESSGGRGAQYF | TRBJ2-5 | TRBV14
CATDRLGEKLFF | TRBJ1-4 | TRBV2
CASSWAGEITDTQYF | TRBJ2-3 | TRBV3-1
CASSPIGERTRNEQYF | TRBJ2-7 | TRBV18
CASSPRVAGGTDTQYF | TRBJ2-3 | TRBV18
CSASGGNQPQHF | TRBJ1-5 | TRBV29-1
CASSYSVRQGYNSPLHF | TRBJ1-6 | TRBV6-5